This TCR beta chain was documented in a study of early T cells in non-severe SARS-CoV-2 infection (dated by TCRdb to about 2021). Concerning the study at large: Because TCR sequencing relied on bulk RNA taken from unsorted whole blood, pairing of alpha and beta chains was not possible.

What the research found in general, with its limitations: VDJdb matching was skewed toward anti-spike CD8 responses and likely underestimated virus-specific expansions, missing private and CD4 specificities.

This was a case-control study nested in a cohort of healthcare workers in London, UK, who had nasopharyngeal swab PCR tests and blood samples taken every week. Healthcare workers were enrolled in the week of the UK lockdown, from 23 to 31 March 2020, and were followed every week for up to 16 weeks. Libraries were made using 5' RACE. The data were produced on a NextSeq 500. To correct for sequencing error and PCR bias, the TCR library protocol tagged individual cDNA molecules with unique molecular identifiers. Both TCR alpha and beta chains were sequenced, and tight co-correlation was observed between alpha and beta sequence abundances in each sample. The paper's processing steps were these. V gene, J gene and CDR3 annotation of TCR sequences was performed with Decombinator V4. Expanded TCRs were defined as changing significantly between any two time points under a Poisson model with p below 0.0001. TCR abundances were normalised to the total number of TCRs sequenced per sample and expressed as counts per million. A search of VDJdb, accessed on 1 November 2021, was run for TCRs annotated to CMV, EBV and SARS-CoV-2, with TCRs annotated for multiple antigens excluded. The public reads were run again by TCRdb, first through fastp at Q25 and then through MiXCR, and only productive beta chains were kept. Under each unique CDR3 protein, matching rows form one entry showing the most common genes and DNA. The V and J calls and clone size are TCRdb's, not the authors'. The sample data list 95,000 to 100,000 distinct CDR3 sequences, and 8% to 13% of these were observed just once. The top ten clones comprise around 5.1% of the sample.

This clonotype appeared many times. Its cognate antigen has yet to be identified. The record has no base qualities; no much larger clone is one base away. The clonotype was recovered from an adult who was a healthcare worker with PCR-confirmed SARS-CoV-2 infection or an uninfected control (not recorded which). The source material was whole blood.

The DNA reads as follows: TGCAGTGCCGCCTGGGGTATGGGAAACACCATATATTTT. It codes for CSAAWGMGNTIYF. The chain was built from TRBV20-1 and TRBJ1-3; the D gene is unclear. Counted from cysteine to phenylalanine, this CDR3 has 13 amino acids. The retained sequence is limited to the CDR3, 39 bases, with the frame set at the first base. The germline V gene (reference sequence) sets CDR1 to DFQATT and CDR2 to SNEGSKA. V gives up 6 bases and J gives up 4 bases, and the segment between their germline ends measures 13 bases.